Below are 13 T cell receptor beta chains sequenced from a single sample in a study of T cell responses to AZD1222 COVID-19 vaccine. The method was immunoSEQ multiplex PCR; TCRdb's version includes in-frame clones alone and lacks a portion of them. Seen here are over 150,000 clones, around 87% observed once, and the top ten hold about 2.5%. The starting material was peripheral blood, obtained on day 0 of AZD1222 vaccination. These receptors all stem from an adult in good health.

This clone is labeled medium-sized. The chain links TRBV7-9 to TRBJ2-7, with D perhaps matching TRBD1 or TRBD2 (5 bases each). V dropped 4 bases and J dropped 0 bases, with 19 bases sitting between them. The CDR3 consists of 17 residues. In germline, CDR1 is SEHNR, CDR2 FQNEAQ (reference sequence). This CDR3 reads CASSSPHTGPHSYEQYF. DNA of the CDR3: TGTGCCAGCAGCTCTCCACACACGGGGCCACACTCCTACGAGCAGTACTTC. Full variable domain (rest looked up from reference TRBV7-9 and TRBJ2-7): DTGVSQNPRHKITKRGQNVTFRCDPISEHNRLYWYRQTLGQGPEFLTYFQNEAQLEKSRLLSDRFSAERPKGSFSTLEIQRTEQGDSAMYLCASSSPHTGPHSYEQYFGPGTRLTVT.

The chain combines TRBV12-3 or TRBV12-4 with TRBJ1-2; tentative D call: TRBD1 (5 bases). Trimming took off 3 bases at V and 4 bases at J, with 9 bases between the two ends. The CDR3 consists of 13 residues. CDR3 in DNA: TGTGCCAGCAGTTTGGGGCTCGCCTATGGCTACACCTTC. Encoded protein: CASSLGLAYGYTF.

This rearrangement joins TRBV5-1 to TRBJ1-4; 8 bases agree with TRBD1. With V trimmed by 4 bases and J by 5 bases, 4 bases remained unmatched. In germline, CDR1 is SGHRS, CDR2 YFSETQ. The CDR3 extends over 14 amino acids. The chain's CDR3 is CASSARTGNEKLFF. The CDR3, as DNA: TGCGCCAGCAGCGCCCGGACAGGGAATGAAAAACTGTTTTTT.

V gene TRBV12-5 combines with J gene TRBJ2-7; the match to TRBD2 covers 14 bases. Per the germline V gene, CDR1 is LGHNT and CDR2 is FRNRAP. This CDR3 region has 18 residues. V lost 7 bases and J lost 0; bases outside the gene matches: 11. The CDR3 loop reads CASAILTSGRGNSYEQYF. For the CDR3, the DNA is TGTGCTAGTGCCATTCTGACTAGCGGGAGGGGCAACTCCTACGAGCAGTACTTC.

This clone appeared a few times. The chain couples TRBV27 to TRBJ1-1; 10 positions match TRBD1. J lost 7 bases, V lost 1 base, and 6 bases had no gene match. The CDR3 loop spans 15 amino acids. The germline gives CDR1 MNHEY, CDR2 SMNVEV (reference sequence). The CDR3 coding sequence is TGTGCCAGCAGTTTATTGGGACAGGGGATTGATGAAGCTTTCTTT. It encodes CASSLLGQGIDEAFF.

J is TRBJ1-4 and V is TRBV30, with no clear D. The germline V and J ends were trimmed by 2 bases and 9 bases, with 19 bases remaining between them. The germline V gene encodes CDR1 GTSNPN and CDR2 SVGIG (reference sequence). CDR3 size: 15 residues. This CDR3 reads CAWSPKGLLGKKLFF. For the CDR3, the DNA is TGTGCCTGGAGTCCCAAAGGCCTTCTGGGGAAAAAACTGTTTTTT.

In this sample, this clone turned up a few times. This chain connects TRBV7-8 to TRBJ1-5, with D hard to call. Trimming took 5 bases from V and 3 from J, leaving 14 bases between them. In germline, CDR1 is SGHVS, CDR2 FQNEAQ. The CDR3 runs 15 residues. The CDR3 is CASSNQVFINQPQHF. The CDR3 DNA follows: TGTGCCAGCAGCAATCAGGTTTTCATCAATCAGCCCCAGCATTTT.

A remark on this clone: Other DNA sequences within the sample encode an identical CDR3. The gene calls are TRBV18 and TRBJ1-5; 7 bases agree with TRBD1. Losses at the gene ends were 3 bases for V and 0 bases for J; bases not matched to a gene: 2. CDR1 is KGHSH and CDR2 is LQKENI in the germline V gene. This CDR3 region has 15 residues. The CDR3 reads CASSPGTVSNQPQHF. CDR3 DNA: TGTGCCAGCTCACCGGGGACAGTTAGCAATCAGCCCCAGCATTTT.

The rearrangement uses TRBV19 and TRBJ1-3; tentative D call: TRBD1 (5 bases). The CDR3 extends over 14 amino acids. Germline values: CDR1 LNHDA, CDR2 SQIVND (reference sequence). Trimming took 6 bases from V and 2 from J, leaving 11 bases between them. The CDR3 DNA reads TGTGCCAGTAGCCCTCAGACAGCTGGAAACACCATATATTTT. This translates into CASSPQTAGNTIYF.

The chain links TRBV18 to TRBJ2-7; 8 bases map to TRBD2. V lost 3 bases to trimming and J lost 5 bases; unmatched junction nucleotides: 3. CDR1 is KGHSH, CDR2 LQKENI, per germline. CDR3 length: 13 amino acids. CDR3 protein: CASSPGGVNEQYF. For the CDR3, the DNA is TGTGCCAGCTCACCCGGGGGGGTTAACGAGCAGTACTTC.

This clone was observed a handful of times. V and J are TRBV7-2 and TRBJ1-1, with no clear D. The V and J ends lost 1 base and 0 bases respectively, with 12 bases between them. This CDR3 is 16 amino acids long. CDR1 and CDR2 (germline): SGHTA, FQGNSA. The CDR3 reads CASSLEVPRMNTEAFF. The CDR3 DNA is TGTGCCAGCAGCTTAGAGGTACCCAGAATGAACACTGAAGCTTTCTTT.

J is TRBJ1-5 and V is TRBV27; D unresolved. Deletions cut 6 bases from V and 0 bases from J, with 12 bases between. Germline assignment: CDR1 MNHEY and CDR2 SMNVEV (reference sequence). The CDR3 extends over 15 amino acids. The CDR3 sequence: CASRPGPISNQPQHF. The CDR3 DNA follows: TGTGCCAGCAGGCCTGGACCGATTAGCAATCAGCCCCAGCATTTT.

This chain uses TRBV28 with TRBJ2-1, with D perhaps TRBD1 or TRBD2 (5 bases each). Germline V CDR1 and CDR2: MDHEN, SYDVKM. Trimming stripped 8 bases from V and 7 bases from J, with 21 bases between. This CDR3 has 15 residues. The CDR3 loop reads CASAPGTLLFNEQFF. CDR3 nucleotides: TGTGCCAGCGCCCCGGGGACCCTCCTTTTTAATGAGCAGTTCTTC.